The 26 T cell receptor beta chains given below trace back to one sample, sequenced in a study of regulatory T cells in long-lasting Graves disease. Indicated time point: newly diagnosed GD, antithyroid drugs for less than 3 months. The TCR library was prepared using RNA isolated from PBMCs. Sequencing libraries for TCR beta were prepared with iRepertoire HTBI primers and Arm-PCR of CDR3 regions. Via MiXCR, TCRdb re-called the multiplex PCR reads, giving one row per CDR3 protein. Here the sample spans hundreds of thousands of distinct CDR3 sequences, less than 20% being singletons. In addition, the sample was reused for a study of T cells in Graves' hyperthyroidism and ophthalmopathy.

The sequencing used peripheral blood mononuclear cells (PBMCs), collected at new diagnosis, from a patient treated with antithyroid drugs. The receptors here all came from a woman in her 30s with Graves disease.

At least ten counts were recorded for this clonotype. This chain connects TRBV6-1 to TRBJ2-7; 7 bases agree with TRBD2. Germline CDR1 is MNHNS and CDR2 is SASEGT. CDR3 length: 12 amino acids. Trimming at V came to 7 bases and at J to 7 bases, leaving 7 bases not matched to a gene. The CDR3 spells CASIEGGREQYF. For the CDR3, the DNA is TGTGCCAGCATCGAGGGCGGGAGAGAGCAGTACTTC.

This clonotype was observed at least ten times. This chain joins TRBV6-1 and TRBJ2-7; 7 bases map to TRBD2. The CDR3 runs to 17 residues. Germline CDR1 reads MNHNS; CDR2 reads SASEGT. J lost 0 bases, V lost 1 base, and 9 bases had no gene match. CDR3 sequence: CASSEGGSGISSYEQYF. The CDR3 nucleotides are TGTGCCAGCAGTGAAGGAGGGAGCGGGATTAGCTCCTACGAGCAGTACTTC.

Details on this clonotype: It may be a read error: a sequence one base away is much more abundant. CDR3: CASSLVSGGELSF. CDR3 in DNA: TGTGCCAGCAGCTTAGTCTCTGGTGGGGAGCTGTCTTTT. The rearrangement uses TRBV11-2 and TRBJ2-2; D might be TRBD2 (5 bases). CDR3 size: 13 residues. Germline V gives CDR1 SGHAT, CDR2 FQNNGV.

A single count supports this clonotype. This sequence may be a read error, since a much larger clone differs from it by one base. V is TRBV29-1 and J is TRBJ1-1, with 8 bases fitting TRBD1. This CDR3 is 18 amino acids long. Germline loops: CDR1 SQVTM, CDR2 ANQGSEA. CDR3 bases: TGCAGCGTTGAAGACCCCCAGGGGGCTCTGGTCTCGGGCACTGAAGCTTACTTT. It codes for CSVEDPQGALVSGTEAYF.

The chain joins TRBV15 to TRBJ1-6; D not resolved. This CDR3 is 16 amino acids long. Germline CDR1 and CDR2: LNHNV and YYDKDF (reference sequence). V was pared by 3 bases and J by 0 bases, with 9 bases between. This chain's CDR3 is CATSRAPSSYNSPLHF. For the CDR3, the DNA is TGTGCCACCAGCAGGGCCCCCAGCTCCTATAATTCACCCCTCCACTTT.

The chain recombines TRBV2 with TRBJ1-4; weak D call: TRBD1 (6 bases). There are 13 residues in the CDR3. In germline, CDR1 is SNHLY, CDR2 FYNNEI. The V and J ends lost 8 bases and 5 bases respectively, with 12 bases between them. The CDR3 sequence is CASSEDRNEKLFF. The CDR3, as DNA: TGTGCCAGCTCTGAGGACAGAAATGAAAAACTGTTTTTT.

At least ten counts were recorded for this clonotype. The genes are TRBV28 and TRBJ2-3, with 10 bases aligning to TRBD2. The CDR3 totals 18 residues. Germline values: CDR1 MDHEN, CDR2 SYDVKM. The V segment lost 7 bases and the J segment 2 bases; nucleotides outside the gene matches: 15. The CDR3 here is CASNRPPGLAENTDTQYF. As DNA, the CDR3 is TGTGCCAGCAACCGGCCCCCCGGACTAGCGGAAAACACAGATACGCAGTATTTT. Variable domain in full (rest from reference TRBV28 and TRBJ2-3): DVKVTQSSRYLVKRTGEKVFLECVQDMDHENMFWYRQDPGLGLRLIYFSYDVKMKEKGDIPEGYSVSREKKERFSLILESASTNQTSMYLCASNRPPGLAENTDTQYFGPGTRLTVL.

Of note for this clonotype: Possible read error: a much larger clone is one base away. This chain links TRBV7-9 with TRBJ2-3, with a possible D match to TRBD2 (6 bases). The CDR3 totals 14 residues. The germline V gene has CDR1 SEHNR and CDR2 FQNEAQ (reference sequence). Trimming shortened V by 6 bases and J by 4 bases, and 14 bases separated the two germline ends. CDR3 DNA: TGTGCCAGCAGGTCGGGAGCTGGCGCAGATACGCAGTATTTT. Its translation: CASRSGAGADTQYF.

The table lists this clonotype with a few counts. The genes are TRBV6-1 and TRBJ2-7, with TRBD1 as a possible D gene (5 bases). Germline CDR1 MNHNS, CDR2 SASEGT. V lost 5 bases, J lost 0 bases, and 11 bases lay in between. The CDR3 is 14 amino acids. Written as DNA, the CDR3 is TGTGCCAGCAGTCAACAGGCTACCTCCTACGAGCAGTACTTC. This translates into CASSQQATSYEQYF.

This clonotype was counted between two and nine times. The V and J genes are TRBV19 and TRBJ2-1; D unresolved. CDR3 length: 14 residues. The V end lost 3 bases, the J end lost 4 bases, and 10 bases lay between the germline ends. Germline V lookup: CDR1 LNHDA, CDR2 SQIVND (reference sequence). The CDR3 protein is CASSILADYNEQFF. The CDR3 DNA is TGTGCCAGTAGTATTTTGGCAGATTACAATGAGCAGTTCTTC.

This clonotype appeared many times. The V gene is TRBV7-2, the J gene TRBJ2-1, with unresolved D. V gave up 5 bases and J gave up 7 bases, with 18 bases separating them. The CDR3 sequence is 15 residues long. Germline V lookup: CDR1 SGHTA, CDR2 FQGNSA. CDR3 nucleotide sequence: TGTGCCAGCAGCCCGACGGAGATAGGGTCGAATGAGCAGTTCTTC. It codes for CASSPTEIGSNEQFF.

This chain links TRBV20-1 with TRBJ2-7; 8 bases agree with TRBD1. Per the germline V gene, CDR1 is DFQATT and CDR2 is SNEGSKA (reference sequence). CDR3 length: 14 amino acids. Trimming at V came to 2 bases and at J to 2 bases, leaving 5 bases not matched to a gene. The CDR3 DNA sequence: TGCAGTGCTAGATGGGGACAGGCTACCTACGAGCAGTACTTC. Its protein is CSARWGQATYEQYF.

Ten or more counts support this clonotype. This chain uses TRBV28 with TRBJ2-7; possibly TRBD2 for D (5 bases). The CDR3 loop spans 14 amino acids. Germline V gene lookup returns CDR1 MDHEN and CDR2 SYDVKM. Trimming removed 5 bases from V and 2 bases from J, with 13 bases in between. CDR3 in amino acids: CASSPWERPYEQYF. In nucleotides, the CDR3 is TGTGCCAGCAGTCCATGGGAGAGGCCCTACGAGCAGTACTTC. The variable domain in full, with the rest retrieved from reference TRBV28 and TRBJ2-7, is DVKVTQSSRYLVKRTGEKVFLECVQDMDHENMFWYRQDPGLGLRLIYFSYDVKMKEKGDIPEGYSVSREKKERFSLILESASTNQTSMYLCASSPWERPYEQYFGPGTRLTVT.

In this sample, this clonotype turned up a few times. J is TRBJ1-1 and V is TRBV6-1; D remains unclear. V lost 2 bases, J lost 6 bases, and 10 bases lay in between. This CDR3 has 13 amino acids. Germline V lookup: CDR1 MNHNS, CDR2 SASEGT. The CDR3 coding sequence is TGTGCCAGCAGTGAATTGACTTCTTCTGAAGCTTTCTTT. It specifies CASSELTSSEAFF.

The chain employs TRBV13 and TRBJ2-7, with 12 nucleotides matching TRBD1. CDR1 is PRHDT, CDR2 FYEKMQ, per germline (reference sequence). J lost 10 bases, V lost 5 bases, and 12 bases had no gene match. This CDR3 has 15 residues. The CDR3 nucleotides are TGTGCCAGCAGCCAGGGGACAGGGGGCTCTTTGGGACAGTACTTC. Amino acids: CASSQGTGGSLGQYF.

This clonotype appeared many times. The V and J genes are TRBV30 and TRBJ1-6, with 8 nucleotides matching TRBD1. V shed 3 bases, J shed 8 bases, and the junction held 6 bases outside the gene matches. The CDR3 runs 14 residues. Germline V lookup: CDR1 GTSNPN, CDR2 SVGIG (reference sequence). The CDR3, as DNA: TGTGCCTGGAGGACAGACAGGGGATATTCACCCCTCCACTTT. Its translation: CAWRTDRGYSPLHF.

Turning to this clonotype: One end of the junction fails to match germline, which may point to a read error. The V gene is TRBV29-1, the J gene TRBJ1-4; 7 bases are shared with TRBD1. Germline assignment: CDR1 SQVTM and CDR2 ANQGSEA. The CDR3 runs to 15 residues. CDR3 sequence reads: CSVEDLGQTSGLVSF. CDR3 in DNA: TGCAGCGTTGAAGATCTGGGACAGACAAGTGGTTTGGTGTCTTTT.

This clonotype was picked up many times. The gene calls are TRBV5-1 and TRBJ1-6; 8 bases align to TRBD1. V dropped 6 bases and J dropped 5; count of bases not matched to a gene: 7. The CDR3 runs to 15 residues. Germline CDR1 and CDR2: SGHRS and YFSETQ. The CDR3 region is CASNRQGSDNSPLHF. The CDR3 DNA reads TGCGCCAGCAATCGACAGGGGTCGGATAATTCACCCCTCCACTTT.

The sample holds a few counts of this clonotype. The chain carries TRBV3-1 and TRBJ2-7, with 9 nucleotides matching TRBD2. The junction had 3 bases not matched to a gene; V was cut back by 6 bases and J by 6 bases. The CDR3 covers 12 residues. Germline CDR1 is LGHDT and CDR2 is YNNKEL (reference sequence). The CDR3 region has the DNA TGTGCCAGCAGGGGCGGGGGGGCCGAGCAGTACTTC. Its translation: CASRGGGAEQYF.

The sample holds many counts of this clonotype. The rearrangement uses TRBV20-1 and TRBJ1-2, with D hard to call. The germline gives CDR1 DFQATT, CDR2 SNEGSKA (reference sequence). Trimming stripped 1 base from V and 4 bases from J, with 10 bases between. The CDR3 length is 13 residues. The CDR3 nucleotides read TGCAGTGCTAGAGGGTCCTCGGGCTATGGCTACACCTTC. It encodes CSARGSSGYGYTF.

This clonotype has at least ten counts. This rearrangement joins TRBV2 to TRBJ2-7; D assignment may be TRBD1 or TRBD2 (5 bases each). V lost 5 bases and J 3 bases, leaving 20 bases between the germline ends. The CDR3 covers 16 residues. CDR1 SNHLY and CDR2 FYNNEI come from the germline V gene. DNA of the CDR3: TGTGCCAGCAGTTTAGACCGGGACCACCTGGGCTACGAGCAGTACTTC. It is translated as CASSLDRDHLGYEQYF.

This clonotype came up many times. The chain uses TRBV7-8 and TRBJ1-1; no firm D call. Trimming took off 4 bases at V and 1 base at J, with 7 bases between the two ends. Germline assignment: CDR1 SGHVS and CDR2 FQNEAQ. The CDR3 contains 13 residues. CDR3 DNA sequence: TGTGCCAGCAGCTCAGACTGGAACACTGAAGCTTTCTTT. This encodes CASSSDWNTEAFF.

Only a few counts were recorded for this clonotype. One end of the junction fails to match germline, which may point to a read error. The gene calls are TRBV5-1 and TRBJ1-2, with 8 bases that match TRBD1. The CDR3 spans 12 residues. CDR1 is SGHRS, CDR2 YFSETQ, per germline. CDR3 bases: TGCGCCAGCACCCCGGACAGGGACACCTACGGCTTC. Amino acid sequence: CASTPDRDTYGF.

This clonotype was seen at least ten times. The V and J genes are TRBV29-1 and TRBJ1-1; a weak D match, TRBD1 (6 bases). The germline gives CDR1 SQVTM, CDR2 ANQGSEA. With 7 bases removed from V and 11 bases from J, the gap between germline ends came to 23 bases. The CDR3 runs 13 residues. The CDR3 here is CSAGRENRVDAFF. CDR3 DNA: TGCAGCGCCGGGAGGGAAAACAGGGTAGACGCTTTCTTT.

This clonotype has just a few counts. The V call is TRBV20-1, the J call TRBJ1-1, with 11 positions matching TRBD1. This CDR3 contains 12 residues. Germline-derived CDR1 and CDR2 are DFQATT and SNEGSKA (reference sequence). Here the CDR3 reads CSAGTGGAEAFF. The CDR3 region has the DNA TGCAGCGCCGGGACAGGGGGGGCTGAAGCTTTCTTT.

The chain uses TRBV18 and TRBJ2-3, with D perhaps TRBD1 or TRBD2 (5 bases each). V shed 2 bases and J shed 8 bases, with 20 bases lying between them. Germline CDR1 and CDR2: KGHSH and LQKENI. This CDR3 comprises 16 residues. The CDR3 bases are TGTGCCAGCTCACCAGACGGGGCGAAATCCGCTCCTACGCAGTATTTT. Its translation is CASSPDGAKSAPTQYF.